This T cell receptor (beta chain) was observed in a study of cytomegalovirus exposure and HLA in healthy donors. Libraries were prepared by immunoSEQ multiplex PCR; TCRdb keeps only in-frame clonotypes and omits some of them. The table includes fewer than 150,000 clones, roughly 86% detected once. Study-level points and caveats: One later analysis, an examination of the roughly 130 validation repertoires, found that first-cohort TCR clusters tended to co-occur in them. According to reports, the classifier identified cytomegalovirus status with high specificity and sensitivity.

Remarks on this clone: Its antigen is currently unknown.

The germline CDR1 and CDR2 sequences are SNHLY and FYNNEI. The ends lost 4 bases at V and 6 bases at J; junction bases unmatched: 8. CDR3 length: 15 amino acids. This receptor was obtained from a young man in good health and CMV-seronegative. V gene TRBV2 combines with J gene TRBJ1-4; 7 bases agree with TRBD1. The sequenced sample was PBMCs. The CDR3 bases are TGTGCCAGCAGTGGGGTAACAGGGGCAGATGAAAAACTGTTTTTT. It encodes CASSGVTGADEKLFF.